Listed below are T cell receptor beta chains from one sample, sequenced in a study of blood T cells in healthy people across ages. Each CDR3 protein is one row after TCRdb ran MiXCR on the 5' RACE reads. The top ten hold under 8.5% of the sample, which has about 1.4 million distinct CDR3 sequences, approximately 59% seen once. The sequenced sample consisted of blood. The source is a man aged 18 to 35 in good health. The CDR3 runs from the conserved cysteine through the conserved F or W. A D gene is named only where the DNA matches it firmly. For some rows the clone size is stated as once, few or many, or as a class when expanded; others skip it.

d_call,clone_size,j_call,v_call,cdr3_aa,cdr3_nt
TRBD2,few,TRBJ2-3,TRBV7-2,CASSLRGTSGRADTQYF,TGTGCCAGCAGCTTAAGGGGGACTAGCGGGAGGGCAGATACGCAGTATTTT
-,few,TRBJ2-1,TRBV29-1,CSVGGGDSNEQFF,TGCAGCGTTGGTGGCGGGGACAGCAATGAGCAGTTCTTC
-,once,TRBJ2-1,TRBV7-9,CASTRLGLSYNEQFF,TGTGCCAGCACTAGACTGGGCCTCTCCTACAATGAGCAGTTCTTC
-,-,TRBJ1-6,TRBV6-5,CASSYSTPGADNSPLHF,TGTGCCAGCAGTTACTCAACTCCCGGGGCAGATAATTCACCCCTCCACTTT
-,-,TRBJ1-1,TRBV14,CASRQSGTDGAFF,TGTGCCAGCAGGCAAAGTGGAACTGATGGGGCTTTCTTT
TRBD2,-,TRBJ2-5,TRBV6-2/TRBV6-3,CASSLLAVPHGAQYF,TGTGCCAGCAGTCTACTAGCGGTCCCCCATGGGGCCCAGTACTTC
-,-,TRBJ2-7,TRBV5-1,CASSSLPAAYEQYF,TGCGCCAGCAGCTCCCTTCCTGCGGCCTACGAGCAGTACTTC
TRBD2,few,TRBJ2-7,TRBV18,CASSEGRVYEQYF,TGTGCCTCCTCCGAGGGGAGGGTCTACGAGCAGTACTTC
-,few,TRBJ2-1,TRBV7-9,CASSNTAGNEQFF,TGTGCCAGCAGCAACACCGCGGGGAATGAGCAGTTCTTC
-,-,TRBJ1-1,TRBV5-1,CASSLASSEAFF,TGCGCCAGCAGCTTGGCATCGTCTGAAGCTTTCTTT
TRBD1,-,TRBJ2-1,TRBV20-1,CSATGTGTYNEQFF,TGCAGTGCAACCGGGACAGGGACCTACAATGAGCAGTTCTTC
TRBD1,-,TRBJ2-7,TRBV4-3,CAGSQDLLTGWAQYF,TGCGCCGGCAGCCAAGATCTCTTGACAGGGTGGGCGCAGTACTTC
TRBD2,-,TRBJ2-7,TRBV30,CASERGLSYEQYF,TGTGCCTCCGAGCGGGGCCTCAGCTACGAGCAGTACTTC
-,once,TRBJ1-1,TRBV6-4,CASSDSQGPSPNTEAFF,TGTGCCAGCAGTGACTCTCAGGGGCCGAGCCCGAACACTGAAGCTTTCTTT
TRBD2,-,TRBJ2-1,TRBV12-3/TRBV12-4,CASSFGGRNYNEQFF,TGTGCCAGCAGTTTCGGCGGGAGGAACTACAATGAGCAGTTCTTC
TRBD1,-,TRBJ2-3,TRBV29-1,CSGSFYLTGGSGTQYF,TGCAGCGGGAGCTTTTACTTGACAGGGGGTTCCGGTACGCAGTATTTT
TRBD1,-,TRBJ1-4,TRBV6-1,CASSGQGGGANEKLFF,TGTGCCAGCAGTGGACAGGGAGGTGGAGCTAATGAAAAACTGTTTTTT
-,-,TRBJ1-2,TRBV29-1,CSVDGSIYGCTF,TGCAGCGTTGACGGAAGTATCTATGGCTGCACCTTC
-,-,TRBJ1-2,TRBV7-9,CAALGPQGYGYTF,TGTGCCGCCCTAGGGCCCCAAGGCTATGGCTACACCTTC
-,few,TRBJ1-1,TRBV29-1,CSVIQGEAFF,TGCAGCGTCATACAGGGTGAAGCTTTCTTT
-,-,TRBJ1-1,TRBV6-5,CASSYDGSSRAFF,TGTGCCAGCAGTTACGACGGCTCCTCGAGGGCTTTCTTT
TRBD2,-,TRBJ2-4,TRBV20-1,CSARSPPGLEKNIQYF,TGCAGTGCTAGATCCCCACCGGGACTAGAAAAAAACATTCAGTACTTC
TRBD1,-,TRBJ2-6,TRBV7-2,CARSRDSKLSGANVLTF,TGTGCCCGCAGCCGGGACAGCAAACTCTCTGGGGCCAACGTCCTGACTTTC
TRBD1,few,TRBJ1-2,TRBV12-3/TRBV12-4,CASSPGQGKDGYTF,TGTGCCAGCAGCCCGGGACAGGGGAAGGATGGCTACACCTTC
-,-,TRBJ1-5,TRBV4-1,CASSQAGGGQPQHF,TGCGCCAGCAGCCAAGCGGGGGGCGGTCAGCCCCAGCATTTT
-,-,TRBJ2-2,TRBV4-1,CASSPPVGEAAGELFF,TGCGCCAGCAGCCCACCGGTGGGTGAAGCGGCCGGGGAGCTGTTTTTT
-,-,TRBJ2-5,TRBV4-1,CASSQVLPQTQYF,TGCGCCAGCAGCCAAGTTTTACCCCAGACCCAGTACTTC
TRBD2,-,TRBJ2-3,TRBV14,CASSQLAGVVHDTQYF,TGTGCCAGCAGCCAATTAGCGGGGGTGGTTCACGATACGCAGTATTTT
-,-,TRBJ2-1,TRBV6-6,CASSYSRGGGEETQFF,TGTGCCAGCAGTTACTCTCGCGGGGGCGGTGAAGAGACCCAGTTCTTC
TRBD1,-,TRBJ1-6,TRBV4-1,CAGSQKGGTGGYNSPLHF,TGCGCCGGCAGCCAAAAAGGGGGGACAGGGGGATATAATTCACCCCTCCACTTT
-,-,TRBJ2-5,TRBV20-1,CSASSSPGSRETQYF,TGCAGTGCTAGCAGCTCCCCGGGTAGCCGGGAGACCCAGTACTTC
-,-,TRBJ2-5,TRBV20-1,CSARPPVAAQETQYF,TGCAGTGCTAGACCGCCCGTAGCAGCCCAAGAGACCCAGTACTTC
TRBD1,-,TRBJ2-7,TRBV19,CATTGTGDRNEQYF,TGTGCCACGACCGGGACAGGGGATAGGAACGAGCAGTACTTC
-,-,TRBJ2-5,TRBV29-1,CSVEGPGREYQEAQYF,TGCAGCGTTGAAGGCCCAGGTAGGGAGTACCAAGAGGCCCAGTACTTC
-,-,TRBJ2-3,TRBV18,CASSPKDSSSTDTQYF,TGTGCCAGCTCACCAAAGGACAGTAGTTCCACAGATACGCAGTATTTT
-,-,TRBJ2-7,TRBV3-1,CASSPFHGSEQYF,TGTGCCAGCAGCCCCTTCCACGGTTCCGAGCAGTACTTC
-,-,TRBJ2-3,TRBV6-5,CASGQRYTDTQYF,TGTGCCAGCGGGCAGCGGTACACAGATACGCAGTATTTT
-,-,TRBJ1-1,TRBV10-1,CASSESLGRANEAFF,TGCGCCAGCAGTGAGTCATTGGGAAGGGCTAATGAAGCTTTCTTT
-,-,TRBJ1-2,TRBV7-9,CASSRMTGLYGYTF,TGTGCCAGCAGCCGGATGACAGGTCTTTATGGCTACACCTTC
TRBD1,-,TRBJ1-3,TRBV3-1,CASRWDSSSGNTIYF,TGTGCCAGCAGATGGGACAGCTCCTCTGGAAACACCATATATTTT
TRBD2,-,TRBJ2-1,TRBV6-4,CASSGTSGSTIGEQFF,TGTGCCAGCAGTGGGACTAGCGGGAGTACAATTGGTGAGCAGTTCTTC
TRBD2,many,TRBJ2-7,TRBV4-1,CASSQGLAGDEQYF,TGCGCCAGCAGCCAAGGACTAGCGGGAGACGAGCAGTACTTC
TRBD1,-,TRBJ1-1,TRBV20-1,CSARDDRVNEAFF,TGCAGTGCTAGAGACGACAGGGTGAATGAAGCTTTCTTT
-,-,TRBJ2-5,TRBV3-1,CASSPKRVVGETQYF,TGTGCCAGCAGCCCCAAAAGGGTGGTGGGGGAGACCCAGTACTTC
TRBD2,-,TRBJ2-7,TRBV5-1,CASSLAPSGAYEQYF,TGTGCCAGCAGCTTGGCCCCTAGCGGTGCCTACGAGCAGTACTTC
-,-,TRBJ2-7,TRBV7-9,CASSSGVLPYEQYF,TGTGCCAGCAGCTCAGGGGTTCTCCCCTACGAGCAGTACTTC
-,-,TRBJ2-7,TRBV10-3,CAISELPDRRGGYEQYF,TGTGCCATCAGTGAGCTTCCCGACAGGCGGGGAGGCTACGAGCAGTACTTC
TRBD2,few,TRBJ2-1,TRBV10-3,CAIRGTSGNEQFF,TGTGCCATCAGGGGGACTAGCGGCAATGAGCAGTTCTTC
-,-,TRBJ1-4,TRBV7-9,CASSLVPESNEKLFF,TGTGCCAGCAGCTTAGTCCCTGAGTCTAATGAAAAACTGTTTTTT
-,-,TRBJ1-2,TRBV15,CATSRARGYGYTF,TGTGCCACCAGCAGGGCGCGAGGCTATGGCTACACCTTC
TRBD1,-,TRBJ1-4,TRBV29-1,CSVEVAGQANEKLFF,TGCAGCGTTGAAGTTGCGGGACAGGCTAATGAAAAACTGTTTTTT
-,few,TRBJ1-1,TRBV25-1,CASSGLSGENTEAFF,TGTGCCAGCAGTGGATTATCAGGGGAGAACACTGAAGCTTTCTTT
-,-,TRBJ2-6,TRBV4-1,CASSHVRDSGANVLTF,TGCGCCAGCAGCCACGTCCGCGATTCTGGGGCCAACGTCCTGACTTTC